A single sample gave rise to the 30 T cell receptor beta chains below, sequenced in a study of early stage breast cancer tumors. Assay used: immunoSEQ multiplex PCR; TCRdb lists only in-frame clones, some missing. The table has 45,000 to 65,000 clones, roughly 78% seen once. The sequenced sample was blood. The receptors come from a person aged 35 to 50 with breast cancer.

The chain is built from TRBV7-9 and TRBJ2-1; D is perhaps TRBD1 or TRBD2 (5 bases each). Trimming shortened V by 5 bases and J by 7 bases, and 12 bases separated the two germline ends. This CDR3 comprises 13 residues. In germline, CDR1 is SEHNR, CDR2 FQNEAQ (reference sequence). CDR3 nucleotide sequence: TGTGCCAGCAGCCCAAAGGGACCTAATGAGCAGTTCTTC. As protein: CASSPKGPNEQFF.

The J gene is TRBJ2-1, the V gene TRBV7-9; D may correspond to TRBD1 or TRBD2 (5 bases each). This CDR3 region has 13 residues. V was trimmed by 5 bases and J by 4 bases, leaving 9 bases between them. From germline, CDR1 is SEHNR and CDR2 FQNEAQ (reference sequence). CDR3 region: CASSQGPYNEQFF. CDR3 sequence (DNA): TGTGCCAGCAGCCAGGGACCATACAATGAGCAGTTCTTC.

This chain uses TRBV7-8 with TRBJ2-3, with 13 bases lining up with TRBD2. This CDR3 is 16 amino acids long. V shed 4 bases, J shed 3 bases, and the junction held 4 bases outside the gene matches. Germline CDR1 and CDR2: SGHVS and FQNEAQ. The CDR3: CASSSGLAGRTDTQYF. The CDR3 bases are TGTGCCAGCAGCTCGGGACTAGCGGGGCGAACAGATACGCAGTATTTT.

V and J are TRBV4-2 and TRBJ1-4, with D possibly TRBD1 on 6 matching bases. Trimming pared 7 bases from V and 7 bases from J, leaving 25 bases between. The length of the CDR3 is 17 residues. The germline CDR1 and CDR2 sequences are LGHNA and YNFKEQ. DNA for the CDR3: TGTGCCAGCACCCCCAGTCTCTTGGGGGCGCAGGTTGAAAAACTGTTTTTT. This encodes CASTPSLLGAQVEKLFF.

This chain links TRBV19 with TRBJ1-2; TRBD1 matches 8 bases. Trimming cost V 1 base and J 8 bases; bases outside gene matches: 3. Germline CDR1 and CDR2: LNHDA and SQIVND (reference sequence). The CDR3 is made up of 13 amino acids. The CDR3 sequence is CASSIGQGRGYTF. For the CDR3, the DNA is TGTGCCAGTAGTATAGGACAGGGGAGAGGCTACACCTTC. Looking up the rest from reference TRBV19 and TRBJ1-2 gives the full variable domain: DGGITQSPKYLFRKEGQNVTLSCEQNLNHDAMYWYRQDPGQGLRLIYYSQIVNDFQKGDIAEGYSVSREKKESFPLTVTSAQKNPTAFYLCASSIGQGRGYTFGSGTRLTVV.

J is TRBJ1-1 and V is TRBV6-5, with a weak D call TRBD1 (6 bases). Trimming pared 2 bases from V and 5 bases from J, leaving 9 bases between. Germline CDR1 MNHEY, CDR2 SVGAGI. The CDR3 loop spans 13 amino acids. The CDR3: CASSYTTGTEAFF. The DNA for the CDR3 is TGTGCCAGCAGTTACACCACAGGGACTGAAGCTTTCTTT.

The chain employs TRBV10-3 and TRBJ2-7; the match to TRBD2 covers 7 bases. V lost 3 bases and J lost 3; bases outside the gene matches: 2. In germline, CDR1 is ENHRY, CDR2 SYGVKD. The length of the CDR3 is 13 residues. The CDR3 here is CAISDGGSYEQYF. Written as DNA, the CDR3 is TGTGCCATCAGTGACGGCGGGAGCTACGAGCAGTACTTC.

The chain links TRBV5-4 to TRBJ2-7; 7 bases align to TRBD1. CDR3 length: 14 amino acids. V lost 4 bases to trimming and J lost 6 bases; unmatched junction nucleotides: 10. Germline V gene lookup returns CDR1 SGHNT and CDR2 YYREEE (reference sequence). The CDR3 DNA reads as TGTGCCAGCAGCCGGAATACAGGGGTCCTCGAGCAGTACTTC. This sequence encodes CASSRNTGVLEQYF.

V is TRBV30 and J is TRBJ1-5; D gene uncertain. The length of the CDR3 is 14 residues. Per the germline V gene, CDR1 is GTSNPN and CDR2 is SVGIG (reference sequence). Trimming stripped 4 bases from V and 4 bases from J, with 14 bases between. The CDR3 bases are TGTGCCTGGAAAGGGTCTAAAACGAATCAGCCCCAGCATTTT. Translating it yields CAWKGSKTNQPQHF.

The chain recombines TRBV6-4 with TRBJ1-1; perhaps TRBD1 as D (6 bases). Germline V CDR1 and CDR2: MRHNA, SNTAGT. The V gene lost 6 bases and the J gene lost 1 base, with 9 bases spanning the gap. This CDR3 spans 13 amino acids. CDR3 nucleotide sequence: TGTGCCAGCAGAACAGGGCCGAACACTGAAGCTTTCTTT. This encodes CASRTGPNTEAFF.

This chain uses TRBV6-5 with TRBJ1-5, with D hard to call. Germline lookup yields CDR1 MNHEY and CDR2 SVGAGI. CDR3 length: 13 residues. The V end was cut by 8 bases, the J end by 6 bases, with 14 bases between. The CDR3 region is CASRGIGGQPQHF. CDR3 nucleotides: TGTGCCAGCCGGGGTATCGGCGGTCAGCCCCAGCATTTT.

The chain has TRBV19 and TRBJ2-7; D unclear. Trimming pared 6 bases from V and 3 bases from J, leaving 24 bases between. Germline CDR1 reads LNHDA; CDR2 reads SQIVND (reference sequence). The CDR3 loop spans 17 amino acids. The CDR3 DNA sequence: TGTGCCAGTAGCCTCGGGCTTGAGAAACGGTTCCTCTACGAGCAGTACTTC. Translation: CASSLGLEKRFLYEQYF.

The CDR3 DNA sequence: TGTGCCTGGAGTGGCCCGACAGGTAGCAATGAGCAGTTCTTC. As protein: CAWSGPTGSNEQFF. The J gene is TRBJ2-1, the V gene TRBV30; possible D gene TRBD1, 6 bases. The length of the CDR3 is 14 residues. V was shortened by 1 base and J by 6 bases, with 13 bases between the two germline ends. Germline loops: CDR1 GTSNPN, CDR2 SVGIG (reference sequence). Supplemented by reference TRBV30 and TRBJ2-1, the full variable domain reads SQTIHQWPATLVQPVGSPLSLECTVEGTSNPNLYWYRQAAGRGLQLLFYSVGIGQISSEVPQNLSASRPQDRQFILSSKKLLLSDSGFYLCAWSGPTGSNEQFFGPGTRLTVL.

V is TRBV5-1 and J is TRBJ2-1; D perhaps matches TRBD2 (6 bases). V was clipped by 9 bases and J by 6 bases, with 16 bases between them. The CDR3 has 13 amino acids. Germline CDR1 reads SGHRS; CDR2 reads YFSETQ. CDR3 residues: CATTEVGGNEQFF. The CDR3 DNA reads as TGCGCCACCACGGAAGTGGGAGGCAATGAGCAGTTCTTC.

J is TRBJ1-2 and V is TRBV19; D is perhaps TRBD1 (6 bases). Trimming stripped 2 bases from V and 2 bases from J, with 18 bases between. The germline CDR1 and CDR2 sequences are LNHDA and SQIVND (reference sequence). CDR3 length: 17 amino acids. CDR3 loop: CASSISGGAGANYGYTF. The DNA for the CDR3 is TGTGCCAGTAGTATAAGTGGGGGGGCAGGCGCGAACTATGGCTACACCTTC.

In DNA form, the CDR3 reads TGTGCTAGTGCCTCGGGACTAGCGGGTCTCCAAGAGACCCAGTACTTC. It yields the protein CASASGLAGLQETQYF. V gene TRBV12-5 combines with J gene TRBJ2-5, with TRBD2 matching over 12 bases. Germline assignment: CDR1 LGHNT and CDR2 FRNRAP. The junction had 7 bases not matched to a gene; V was cut back by 7 bases and J by 1 base. The CDR3 contains 16 residues.

This rearrangement joins TRBV25-1 to TRBJ1-3, with D uncertain. Trimming pared 1 base from V and 0 bases from J, leaving 16 bases between. Germline lookup yields CDR1 MGHDK and CDR2 SYGVNS. The CDR3 is 18 amino acids. The chain's CDR3 is CASSESPGRPNSGNTIYF. In DNA, the CDR3 is TGTGCCAGCAGTGAATCGCCAGGACGGCCGAACTCTGGAAACACCATATATTTT.

The genes are TRBV18 and TRBJ2-5, with TRBD1 matching 10 bases. Looked up from germline, CDR1 is KGHSH and CDR2 is LQKENI. Unmatched junction bases numbered 8, after V lost 3 bases and J lost 4 bases. CDR3 length equals 16 residues. The CDR3 nucleotides are TGTGCCAGCTCACCCCCCACGGGGACAGGGGTAGAGACCCAGTACTTC. Residues: CASSPPTGTGVETQYF.

The CDR3 DNA reads as TGTGCCAGCAGTGAACAGGGATTCGAGCAGTACTTC. Amino acid sequence: CASSEQGFEQYF. The V gene is TRBV2, the J gene TRBJ2-7, with D possibly being TRBD1 (5 bases). Per germline, CDR1 SNHLY and CDR2 FYNNEI. V lost 2 bases and J 6 bases, leaving 8 bases between the germline ends. The CDR3 is made up of 12 amino acids.

This chain connects TRBV5-1 to TRBJ2-3; TRBD1 matches 7 bases. This CDR3 spans 15 amino acids. CDR1 is SGHRS and CDR2 is YFSETQ in the germline V gene. After removal of 4 bases from V and 2 bases from J, the junction contained 7 bases not matched to a gene. The CDR3 is CASSQGGRNTDTQYF. The CDR3 DNA sequence: TGCGCCAGCAGCCAAGGGGGCCGCAACACAGATACGCAGTATTTT.

This rearrangement joins TRBV11-3 to TRBJ2-7; a weak D match, TRBD2 (6 bases). Between the trimmed V and J ends, which lost 6 bases and 3 bases, there was a span of 24 bases. Germline CDR1 SGHNT, CDR2 YENEEA. The CDR3 is made up of 17 amino acids. CDR3 DNA sequence: TGTGCCAGCAGTCCGACTAGGGGCAAACCGTTAGTCTACGAGCAGTACTTC. This translates into CASSPTRGKPLVYEQYF.

The chain has TRBV2 and TRBJ1-4; possibly TRBD1 for D (5 bases). The CDR3 spans 16 residues. Germline V gives CDR1 SNHLY, CDR2 FYNNEI. V lost 3 bases to trimming and J lost 3 bases, with 14 bases between them. The CDR3 bases are TGTGCCAGCAGTGATAGTTTGGGGACGGCTAATGAAAAACTGTTTTTT. This translates into CASSDSLGTANEKLFF.

The chain recombines TRBV5-6 with TRBJ2-1, with D perhaps being TRBD1 or TRBD2 (5 bases each). The CDR3 has 16 residues. V lost 4 bases and J 4 bases, leaving 18 bases between the germline ends. Germline V gene sequence: CDR1 SGHDT, CDR2 YYEEEE. The CDR3 nucleotides read TGTGCCAGCAGCGTCCGGGGCTCCGGATCTTACAATGAGCAGTTCTTC. It specifies CASSVRGSGSYNEQFF.

Written as DNA, the CDR3 is TGTGCCTGGGGGTACGCACGATATGAGCAGTTCTTC. Translation: CAWGYARYEQFF. V gene TRBV30 combines with J gene TRBJ2-1; D gene unclear. CDR1 and CDR2 (germline): GTSNPN, SVGIG (reference sequence). The CDR3 has 12 residues. Between the trimmed V and J ends, which lost 5 bases and 8 bases, there was a span of 13 bases.

This clone was picked up a small number of times. J is TRBJ2-3 and V is TRBV19; D is possibly TRBD1 (6 bases). The length of the CDR3 is 13 residues. Germline CDR1 and CDR2: LNHDA and SQIVND (reference sequence). The V end lost 10 bases, the J end lost 6 bases, and 17 bases lay between the germline ends. CDR3 nucleotide sequence: TGTGCCACCTCTGACAGGTCAGGGGATACGCAGTATTTT. Amino acid sequence: CATSDRSGDTQYF.

This clone was seen a few times. The rearrangement joins TRBV9 to TRBJ2-1; 8 positions agree with TRBD2. The length of the CDR3 is 16 residues. V shed 1 base and J 3 bases; nucleotides not matched to a gene: 6. CDR1 and CDR2 (germline): SGDLS, YYNGEE. The CDR3 region has the DNA TGTGCCAGCAGCGTACTTAGCGGGACGAACTACAATGAGCAGTTCTTC. This sequence encodes CASSVLSGTNYNEQFF.

V gene TRBV30 combines with J gene TRBJ2-2; D is unresolved. This CDR3 region has 14 residues. V was pared by 4 bases and J by 5 bases, with 14 bases between. The germline gives CDR1 GTSNPN, CDR2 SVGIG (reference sequence). DNA of the CDR3: TGTGCCTGGAATAAGGGCGTTCTGACCGGGGAGCTGTTTTTT. Encoded protein: CAWNKGVLTGELFF.

V usage is TRBV14 and J usage is TRBJ2-2, with D possibly TRBD2 on 5 matching bases. CDR3 length: 13 residues. V lost 0 bases and J 8 bases, leaving 7 bases between the germline ends. Germline assignment: CDR1 SGHDN and CDR2 FVKESK. CDR3 in DNA: TGTGCCAGCAGCCAAGACCTAGCAGGGGAGCTGTTTTTT. It specifies CASSQDLAGELFF.

This clone is labeled as medium-sized. The chain links TRBV7-9 to TRBJ2-1; D may be TRBD2 (5 bases). The germline gives CDR1 SEHNR, CDR2 FQNEAQ (reference sequence). Trimming took off 5 bases at V and 5 bases at J, with 13 bases between the two ends. The CDR3 is made up of 14 amino acids. The CDR3 spells CASSGPFSDNEQFF. CDR3 DNA: TGTGCCAGCAGCGGGCCCTTTAGCGACAATGAGCAGTTCTTC.

The CDR3 DNA is TGCGCGGGCGGGGGTGACAGGGGGCCCAACTATGGCTACACCTTC. Translating gives CAGGGDRGPNYGYTF. The chain combines TRBV5-1 with TRBJ1-2; 10 bases line up with TRBD1. This CDR3 contains 15 residues. From germline, CDR1 is SGHRS and CDR2 YFSETQ. Variable domain in full (rest from reference TRBV5-1 and TRBJ1-2): KAGVTQTPRYLIKTRGQQVTLSCSPISGHRSVSWYQQTPGQGLQFLFEYFSETQRNKGNFPGRFSGRQFSNSRSEMNVSTLELGDSALYLCAGGGDRGPNYGYTFGSGTRLTVV.